The 22 T cell receptor beta chains below come from one sample, sequenced in a study of T cell changes during pregnancy in multiple sclerosis. Data came from immunoSEQ multiplex PCR; TCRdb stores just in-frame clones and leaves some out. The profile shows about 57,000 clones, 75% to 90% of them singletons. Here the sequenced sample was peripheral blood, taken after pregnancy. The receptors were sampled from a female donor with multiple sclerosis, enrolled in a pregnancy study.

The chain combines TRBV28 with TRBJ2-1; 8 bases map to TRBD1. The V segment lost 5 bases and the J segment 8 bases; nucleotides outside the gene matches: 2. Germline V gene sequence: CDR1 MDHEN, CDR2 SYDVKM. The CDR3 contains 12 residues. The CDR3 DNA reads TGTGCCAGCAGTCTGACAGGGGATGAGCAGTTCTTC. Its protein product is CASSLTGDEQFF.

This clone appeared a single time. The chain carries TRBV10-3 and TRBJ1-1; D may be TRBD1 (6 bases). CDR1 is ENHRY, CDR2 SYGVKD, per germline. V was trimmed by 8 bases and J by 4 bases, leaving 20 bases between them. CDR3 length equals 15 residues. The CDR3 DNA reads TGTGCCATCCGAAGCAAGATAACAGGGCCCACTGAAGCTTTCTTT. It is translated as CAIRSKITGPTEAFF.

The chain has TRBV2 and TRBJ2-3; D uncertain. The germline V and J ends were trimmed by 5 bases and 6 bases, with 6 bases remaining between them. The CDR3 spans 11 residues. Germline lookup yields CDR1 SNHLY and CDR2 FYNNEI. For the CDR3, the DNA is TGTGCCAGCAGTATCATGGATACGCAGTATTTT. Translating it yields CASSIMDTQYF.

This chain connects TRBV7-9 to TRBJ2-5; D remains ambiguous. This CDR3 has 15 residues. The germline CDR1 and CDR2 sequences are SEHNR and FQNEAQ (reference sequence). Trimming left V 3 bases short and J 1 base short, with 12 bases between. The CDR3 DNA reads as TGTGCCAGCAGCTTGTTTGGCCTCCCCCAAGAGACCCAGTACTTC. Translated, it gives CASSLFGLPQETQYF.

The chain employs TRBV11-3 and TRBJ2-3; the D gene is possibly TRBD1 (5 bases). In germline, CDR1 is SGHNT, CDR2 YENEEA. The germline V and J ends were trimmed by 3 bases and 4 bases, with 8 bases remaining between them. CDR3 size: 13 residues. CDR3 sequence reads: CASSFQGADTQYF. The DNA of the CDR3 is TGTGCCAGCAGCTTTCAGGGCGCAGATACGCAGTATTTT.

The chain has TRBV18 and TRBJ2-3, with 14 bases aligning to TRBD2. The CDR3 has 17 residues. V gave up 0 bases and J gave up 1 base; unmatched junction bases: 0. Germline CDR1 is KGHSH and CDR2 is LQKENI. For the CDR3, the DNA is TGTGCCAGCTCACCACCGGGACTAGCGGGGGGCACAGATACGCAGTATTTT. This encodes CASSPPGLAGGTDTQYF.

The J gene is TRBJ1-1, the V gene TRBV5-1; 7 bases agree with TRBD1. After removal of 2 bases from V and 0 bases from J, the junction contained 13 bases not matched to a gene. This CDR3 region has 18 residues. CDR1 is SGHRS and CDR2 is YFSETQ in the germline V gene. CDR3 protein: CASSLSETGKMLNTEAFF. DNA of the CDR3: TGCGCCAGCAGCTTATCCGAGACAGGGAAAATGCTGAACACTGAAGCTTTCTTT.

The chain has TRBV6-1 and TRBJ2-1; TRBD1 matches at 7 bases. With V trimmed by 1 base and J by 6 bases, 3 bases remained unmatched. Germline V gene sequence: CDR1 MNHNS, CDR2 SASEGT. This CDR3 has 14 amino acids. This chain's CDR3 is CASSEGSGGNEQFF. The CDR3, as DNA: TGTGCCAGCAGTGAAGGGTCAGGGGGCAATGAGCAGTTCTTC.

The chain links TRBV6-1 to TRBJ2-3; TRBD2 agrees at 9 bases. V dropped 1 base and J dropped 2; count of bases not matched to a gene: 4. CDR3 size: 16 residues. Germline CDR1 is MNHNS and CDR2 is SASEGT. The CDR3 DNA follows: TGTGCCAGCAGTGAAGGGGGCGGGGGGGCCACAGATACGCAGTATTTT. As protein: CASSEGGGGATDTQYF.

The chain couples TRBV6-1 to TRBJ1-2, with TRBD1 matching over 7 bases. CDR3 length: 17 amino acids. Germline-derived CDR1 and CDR2 are MNHNS and SASEGT. V dropped 4 bases and J dropped 2; count of bases not matched to a gene: 13. This CDR3 reads CASSAPSGGILNYGYTF. The CDR3, as DNA: TGTGCCAGCAGTGCTCCGTCAGGGGGGATACTCAACTATGGCTACACCTTC.

The chain couples TRBV18 to TRBJ1-4, with D hard to call. Trimming removed 1 base at V and 6 bases at J, with 9 bases between. The CDR3 runs 14 residues. The germline CDR1 and CDR2 sequences are KGHSH and LQKENI. CDR3 amino acids: CASSPRGVDEKLFF. The CDR3, as DNA: TGTGCCAGCTCACCACGGGGAGTTGATGAAAAACTGTTTTTT.

The chain is built from TRBV27 and TRBJ2-7; D is perhaps TRBD2 (5 bases). Trimming left V 8 bases short and J 1 base short, with 9 bases between. The CDR3 length is 12 residues. Germline assignment: CDR1 MNHEY and CDR2 SMNVEV (reference sequence). This chain's CDR3 is CASGLNSYEQYF. CDR3 DNA: TGTGCCAGCGGACTCAATTCCTACGAGCAGTACTTC.

This clone was recorded a few times. The gene calls are TRBV7-9 and TRBJ1-1, with D possibly matching TRBD1 (5 bases). V was clipped by 6 bases and J by 10 bases, with 21 bases between them. CDR1 SEHNR and CDR2 FQNEAQ come from the germline V gene (reference sequence). CDR3 size: 14 residues. The CDR3 sequence: CASRDPRGVRPAFF. DNA of the CDR3: TGTGCCAGCAGAGACCCTCGGGGGGTCCGCCCAGCTTTCTTT.

The chain carries TRBV7-9 and TRBJ1-1; D is undetermined. Deletions cut 5 bases from V and 11 bases from J, with 18 bases between. This CDR3 is 13 amino acids long. The germline gives CDR1 SEHNR, CDR2 FQNEAQ (reference sequence). CDR3 amino acids: CASSAPGFRRAFF. The CDR3 DNA follows: TGTGCCAGCAGCGCCCCGGGGTTCCGGCGGGCTTTCTTT.

The rearrangement joins TRBV30 to TRBJ1-4; 9 bases match TRBD1. V trimming: 3 bases; J trimming: 3 bases; junction bases outside the gene matches: 8. The CDR3 is 16 residues long. CDR1 and CDR2 from the germline V gene are GTSNPN and SVGIG (reference sequence). CDR3 amino acids: CAWRPQGAGANEKLFF. The CDR3, as DNA: TGTGCCTGGAGACCACAGGGGGCCGGGGCTAATGAAAAACTGTTTTTT.

The CDR3 coding sequence is TGTGCCAGTAGAGATACGGCTAGCGGGGGGGCCAGCCACGAGCAGTACTTC. It translates to CASRDTASGGASHEQYF. The rearrangement uses TRBV19 and TRBJ2-7; 12 bases match TRBD2. The CDR3 consists of 17 residues. V dropped 6 bases and J dropped 5; count of bases not matched to a gene: 14. Germline lookup yields CDR1 LNHDA and CDR2 SQIVND (reference sequence).

This clone came up once. The CDR3, as DNA: TGTGCCAGCAGCCCACAGGGGGCCTATGGCTACACCTTC. Its translation is CASSPQGAYGYTF. The chain combines TRBV9 with TRBJ1-2; 9 bases are a match to TRBD1. Trimming cost V 4 bases and J 4 bases; bases outside gene matches: 2. Germline CDR1 SGDLS, CDR2 YYNGEE. The CDR3 contains 13 residues.

The genes are TRBV19 and TRBJ1-1; 9 nucleotides match TRBD1. The trim removed 8 bases at V and 0 bases at J, leaving 4 bases unmatched. The V gene's germline CDR1 is LNHDA and CDR2 SQIVND (reference sequence). This CDR3 region has 14 residues. The CDR3 protein is CASRDRAMNTEAFF. CDR3 sequence (DNA): TGTGCCAGTCGGGACAGGGCCATGAACACTGAAGCTTTCTTT.

The sample holds one count of this clone. This chain connects TRBV5-1 to TRBJ1-1; D uncertain. Per the germline V gene, CDR1 is SGHRS and CDR2 is YFSETQ. This CDR3 contains 14 residues. Trimming took off 0 bases at V and 3 bases at J, with 9 bases between the two ends. The CDR3 DNA sequence: TGCGCCAGCAGCTTGGGGGCGGGGTACACTGAAGCTTTCTTT. Amino acids: CASSLGAGYTEAFF.

V and J are TRBV29-1 and TRBJ1-3, with unresolved D. V lost 6 bases to trimming and J lost 0 bases, with 9 bases between them. The germline gives CDR1 SQVTM, CDR2 ANQGSEA. CDR3 size: 13 residues. In DNA, the CDR3 is TGCAGCGTCCAGGCGAACTCTGGAAACACCATATATTTT. Translated: CSVQANSGNTIYF.

The chain joins TRBV5-1 to TRBJ1-6, with D hard to call. V lost 0 bases, J lost 0 bases, and 10 bases lay in between. Germline CDR1 SGHRS, CDR2 YFSETQ. This CDR3 spans 17 amino acids. This CDR3 reads CASSLASASSYNSPLHF. DNA of the CDR3: TGCGCCAGCAGCTTGGCCTCAGCGAGCTCCTATAATTCACCCCTCCACTTT. Full variable domain (outside the CDR3, taken from reference TRBV5-1 and TRBJ1-6): KAGVTQTPRYLIKTRGQQVTLSCSPISGHRSVSWYQQTPGQGLQFLFEYFSETQRNKGNFPGRFSGRQFSNSRSEMNVSTLELGDSALYLCASSLASASSYNSPLHFGNGTRLTVT.

The CDR3 bases are TGTGCCAGCAGCGTCCCGGGACAGGGCCGGGCTTTCTTT. Translated: CASSVPGQGRAFF. V usage is TRBV7-9 and J usage is TRBJ1-1; 9 bases line up with TRBD1. The CDR3 consists of 13 residues. Germline V gene data show CDR1 as SEHNR and CDR2 as FQNEAQ (reference sequence). V shed 5 bases, J shed 11 bases, and the junction held 9 bases outside the gene matches.